A single sample is the source of the 13 T cell receptor beta chains below, sequenced in a study of Ad26.COV2.S vaccination and SARS-CoV-2 variants. Clones were sequenced by immunoSEQ multiplex PCR, and TCRdb holds only the in-frame ones, with some missing. The sample lists under 500,000 clones, about 92% seen once, with more than 1.5% in the top ten. Sample treatment: 15 to 20 received Ad26.COV2.S at low or high dose, single or two shots; a few received placebo; per-sample allocation not given. Sampling took place 63 days after the first vaccine or placebo injection. This specimen consisted of peripheral blood, obtained in a trial of Ad26.COV2.S vaccine versus placebo. These receptors were collected from a person aged 18-65 years who received the Ad26.COV2.S COVID-19 vaccine or a placebo.

V usage is TRBV29-1 and J usage is TRBJ1-1; D is undetermined. V dropped 5 bases and J dropped 8 bases, with 9 bases sitting between them. This CDR3 region has 10 residues. Germline CDR1 reads SQVTM; CDR2 reads ANQGSEA. In nucleotides, the CDR3 is TGCAGCGTTTTTGAGGCCGAAGCTTTCTTT. It encodes CSVFEAEAFF.

The chain links TRBV27 to TRBJ2-7, with D possibly being TRBD1 (6 bases). Germline V lookup: CDR1 MNHEY, CDR2 SMNVEV (reference sequence). The V and J ends lost 7 bases and 2 bases respectively, with 15 bases between them. CDR3 length: 14 residues. The CDR3 sequence: CASIDRGNTYEQYF. As DNA, the CDR3 is TGTGCCAGCATCGATAGGGGGAATACCTACGAGCAGTACTTC.

J is TRBJ2-7 and V is TRBV27; tentatively, D is TRBD1 (6 bases). This CDR3 has 14 amino acids. With 2 bases removed from V and 1 base from J, the gap between germline ends came to 9 bases. From germline, CDR1 is MNHEY and CDR2 SMNVEV (reference sequence). The CDR3 DNA reads TGTGCCAGCAGTTTAGCCAGGGGTTCCTACGAGCAGTACTTC. Amino acids: CASSLARGSYEQYF.

This clone showed up just once. The CDR3 DNA sequence: TGTGCCAGCAGTCTAAGCGCATGGGATACGCAGTATTTT. Protein sequence: CASSLSAWDTQYF. V and J are TRBV27 and TRBJ2-3; D gene ambiguous. Per the germline V gene, CDR1 is MNHEY and CDR2 is SMNVEV (reference sequence). Trimming shortened V by 5 bases and J by 6 bases, and 12 bases separated the two germline ends. The CDR3 runs 13 residues.

The V call is TRBV29-1, the J call TRBJ2-1; D not resolved. V was cut by 5 bases and J by 5 bases, with 10 bases left in between. Germline CDR1 SQVTM, CDR2 ANQGSEA. CDR3 length equals 12 residues. The CDR3 spells CSVWVNNNEQFF. The CDR3 DNA reads TGCAGCGTTTGGGTCAATAACAATGAGCAGTTCTTC.

V is TRBV30 and J is TRBJ2-5, with D maybe TRBD2 (6 bases). CDR1 and CDR2 (germline): GTSNPN, SVGIG (reference sequence). V lost 1 base, J lost 2 bases, and 8 bases lay in between. The length of the CDR3 is 13 residues. The CDR3 loop is CAWSGTTQETQYF. The CDR3 coding sequence is TGTGCCTGGAGTGGGACTACACAAGAGACCCAGTACTTC.

The chain employs TRBV4-1 and TRBJ2-7; D is possibly TRBD1 (5 bases). The CDR3 extends over 15 amino acids. V gave up 1 base and J gave up 3 bases, with 13 bases separating them. Germline values: CDR1 MGHRA, CDR2 YSYEKL. For the CDR3, the DNA is TGCGCCAGCAGCCAAGGATTTGGCAGGGACTACGAGCAGTACTTC. Amino acids: CASSQGFGRDYEQYF.

The rearrangement uses TRBV19 and TRBJ1-1; D is unclear. There are 12 residues in the CDR3. V was pared by 7 bases and J by 3 bases, with 9 bases between. Germline loops: CDR1 LNHDA, CDR2 SQIVND (reference sequence). CDR3: CASTEGYTEAFF. DNA for the CDR3: TGTGCCAGTACGGAGGGTTACACTGAAGCTTTCTTT.

The chain couples TRBV5-1 to TRBJ2-1; 9 bases are a match to TRBD2. V lost 0 bases to trimming and J lost 7 bases; unmatched junction nucleotides: 8. Germline V gene sequence: CDR1 SGHRS, CDR2 YFSETQ. The CDR3 runs 16 residues. The CDR3 loop is CASSLGSSGAWNEQFF. CDR3 DNA sequence: TGCGCCAGCAGCTTGGGGTCTAGCGGGGCTTGGAATGAGCAGTTCTTC.

CDR3 amino acids: CASSPLGESYEQYF. The CDR3 region has the DNA TGTGCCAGCTCTCCCCTCGGAGAATCCTACGAGCAGTACTTC. This rearrangement joins TRBV18 to TRBJ2-7; no clear D. The CDR3 spans 14 residues. V dropped 6 bases and J dropped 1 base, with 13 bases sitting between them. The germline V gene has CDR1 KGHSH and CDR2 LQKENI.

This clone was detected only once. For the CDR3, the DNA is TGTGCCAGCAGGAAACTTCGGGTTGGCTTTCGAATTTCAAGTTCCGATACGCAGTATTTT. This encodes CASRKLRVGFRISSSDTQYF. V is TRBV27 and J is TRBJ2-3, with D hard to call. The germline V and J ends were trimmed by 6 bases and 6 bases, with 34 bases remaining between them. CDR1 and CDR2 from the germline V gene are MNHEY and SMNVEV (reference sequence). The CDR3 length is 20 residues.

A note on this clone: Other nucleotide sequences from this sample produce the same CDR3. V and J are TRBV18 and TRBJ2-7; 8 bases match TRBD2. Germline-derived CDR1 and CDR2 are KGHSH and LQKENI. The V and J ends lost 0 bases and 1 base, in that order; junction bases with no gene match: 8. The CDR3 consists of 17 residues. CDR3 bases: TGTGCCAGCTCACCACCGGTTGCGGGGGGCCCTTCCTACGAGCAGTACTTC. This translates into CASSPPVAGGPSYEQYF.

V and J are TRBV12-5 and TRBJ2-7, with 8 bases fitting TRBD1. This CDR3 has 15 amino acids. Per the germline V gene, CDR1 is LGHNT and CDR2 is FRNRAP. This CDR3 is CAESLGQGISYEQYF. The CDR3 nucleotides are TGTGCCGAGAGTCTCGGACAGGGTATATCATACGAGCAGTACTTC.